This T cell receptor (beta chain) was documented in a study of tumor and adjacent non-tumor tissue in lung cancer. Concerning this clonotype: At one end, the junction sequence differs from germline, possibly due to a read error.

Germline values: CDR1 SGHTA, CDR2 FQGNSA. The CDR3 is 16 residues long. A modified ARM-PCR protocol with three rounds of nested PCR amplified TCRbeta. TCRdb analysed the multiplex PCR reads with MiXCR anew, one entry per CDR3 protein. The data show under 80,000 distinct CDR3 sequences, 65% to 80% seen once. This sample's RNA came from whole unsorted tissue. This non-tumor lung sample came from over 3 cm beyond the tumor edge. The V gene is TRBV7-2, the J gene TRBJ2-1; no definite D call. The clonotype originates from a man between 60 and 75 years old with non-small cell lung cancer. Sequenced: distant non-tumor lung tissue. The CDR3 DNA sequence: TGTGCTAGCAGCTTAAACCCTGGGTCTCTTGGCAATGAGCAGTTCTTC. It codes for CASSLNPGSLGNEQFF.